This is a list of T cell receptor beta chains from one sample in a study of regulatory T cells in long-lasting Graves disease. TCRdb re-called the multiplex PCR reads through MiXCR, storing one row per CDR3 protein. In the table there are about 660,000 distinct CDR3 sequences, about 32% of which are singletons. Sequencing used peripheral blood mononuclear cells (PBMCs), obtained when the disease was refractory, from a patient treated with antithyroid drugs. All receptors come from a female donor with Graves disease. Both conserved end residues are trimmed from each CDR3.

v_call: TRBV28; cdr3_length: 11; j_call: TRBJ2-5; cdr3_aa: ASRRLAGETQY
v_call: TRBV12-3/TRBV12-4; cdr3_length: 11; j_call: TRBJ2-7; cdr3_aa: ASSPRHAHEQY
v_call: TRBV11-3; cdr3_length: 16; j_call: TRBJ2-5; cdr3_aa: ASSEGPTGGLALETQY
v_call: TRBV5-1; cdr3_length: 12; j_call: TRBJ1-1; cdr3_aa: ASSVDGLNTEAF
v_call: TRBV27; cdr3_length: 13; j_call: TRBJ2-4; cdr3_aa: ASSLSGSQGNIQY
v_call: TRBV19; cdr3_length: 14; j_call: TRBJ1-5; cdr3_aa: ASSPTDRRSNQPQH
v_call: TRBV13; cdr3_length: 15; j_call: TRBJ1-1; cdr3_aa: ASSRRKKQGESTEAF
v_call: TRBV18; cdr3_length: 15; j_call: TRBJ2-7; cdr3_aa: ASSPPGTSGNSYEQY
v_call: TRBV13; cdr3_length: 15; j_call: TRBJ2-2; cdr3_aa: ASRSEVGTGGTGELF
v_call: TRBV9; cdr3_length: 11; j_call: TRBJ2-7; cdr3_aa: ASSVGAPGEQY
v_call: TRBV7-8; cdr3_length: 10; j_call: TRBJ1-5; cdr3_aa: ASSLAYQPQH
v_call: TRBV13; cdr3_length: 13; j_call: TRBJ1-1; cdr3_aa: ASAEEGQGETEAF
v_call: TRBV11-2; cdr3_length: 12; j_call: TRBJ1-1; cdr3_aa: ASSLAAGYTEAF
v_call: TRBV20-1; cdr3_length: 14; j_call: TRBJ1-5; cdr3_aa: SAHPRGRDNNQPQH
v_call: TRBV19; cdr3_length: 13; j_call: TRBJ1-5; cdr3_aa: ASSIGTGGGQPQH
v_call: TRBV11-2; cdr3_length: 13; j_call: TRBJ2-7; cdr3_aa: ASSTRGLAGEEQY
v_call: TRBV10-3; cdr3_length: 11; j_call: TRBJ1-4; cdr3_aa: AIKGQTNEKLF
v_call: TRBV6-1; cdr3_length: 9; j_call: TRBJ2-7; cdr3_aa: ASSPEVSPY
v_call: TRBV25-1; cdr3_length: 13; j_call: TRBJ1-3; cdr3_aa: ASRRAGATGNTIY
v_call: TRBV7-8; cdr3_length: 13; j_call: TRBJ1-3; cdr3_aa: ASSLSRGLGNTIY
v_call: TRBV11-3; cdr3_length: 14; j_call: TRBJ2-7; cdr3_aa: ASSRTSGSSSYEQY
v_call: TRBV11-2; cdr3_length: 12; j_call: TRBJ1-1; cdr3_aa: ASSLVSGIREAF
v_call: TRBV2; cdr3_length: 12; j_call: TRBJ1-2; cdr3_aa: ASSSGGGSYGYT
v_call: TRBV30; cdr3_length: 11; j_call: TRBJ2-1; cdr3_aa: AWRTGEYNEQF
v_call: TRBV5-1; cdr3_length: 12; j_call: TRBJ2-1; cdr3_aa: ASGEEAAYNEQF
v_call: TRBV5-1; cdr3_length: 10; j_call: TRBJ2-5; cdr3_aa: ASSFAFETQY